This TCR beta chain was recovered during a study of blood T cells in healthy people across ages. Next came a second PCR, run for about 7 to 11 cycles, which used a sample-barcoded 5' primer along with a J-beta primer mix. MiXCR, run by TCRdb on the 5' RACE reads, gives a single entry per CDR3 protein. The table shows roughly 2 million distinct CDR3 sequences, with approximately 50% occurring only once. The germline V gene encodes CDR1 SGHTA and CDR2 FQGNSA. The V gene end was trimmed by 10 bases and the J gene end by 1 base; junction bases not matched to a gene: 19. This CDR3 has 18 residues. The receptor's source is a woman aged 40-49 years in good health. The sequencing sample was made of blood. The chain combines TRBV7-2 with TRBJ2-5; the match to TRBD2 covers 9 bases. CDR3 protein: CAMLLSGGHQLGQETQYF. CDR3 DNA: TGTGCCATGCTACTTAGCGGGGGCCACCAATTGGGCCAAGAGACCCAGTACTTC. Using reference TRBV7-2 and TRBJ2-5 for the parts outside the CDR3, the full variable domain is GAGVSQSPSNKVTEKGKDVELRCDPISGHTALYWYRQSLGQGLEFLIYFQGNSAPDKSGLPSDRFSAERTGGSVSTLTIQRTQQEDSAVYLCAMLLSGGHQLGQETQYFGPGTRLLVL.